The 9 T cell receptor beta chains below come from one sample, sequenced in a study of cytomegalovirus exposure and HLA in healthy donors. 60 Vbeta and 13 Jbeta primers were used in PCR. Assay used: immunoSEQ multiplex PCR; TCRdb lists only in-frame clones, some missing. The table records about 94,000 clones, over 50% of them present only once. What was sequenced was PBMCs. These receptors were taken from a man under 40 in good health and CMV-seronegative.

This clone showed up just a few times. CDR3 sequence (DNA): TGTGCCAGCAGCGAACAGGGGGATGGCACTGAAGCTTTCTTT. Protein product: CASSEQGDGTEAFF. The rearrangement links TRBV2 to TRBJ1-1; 8 bases line up with TRBD1. Per germline, CDR1 SNHLY and CDR2 FYNNEI. This CDR3 region has 14 residues. V gave up 6 bases and J gave up 4 bases; unmatched junction bases: 7.

J is TRBJ2-7 and V is TRBV6-5; 7 nucleotides match TRBD1. Germline lookup yields CDR1 MNHEY and CDR2 SVGAGI. The CDR3 spans 14 residues. V dropped 6 bases and J dropped 2; count of bases not matched to a gene: 7. The CDR3 reads CASRHGQEAYEQYF. DNA for the CDR3: TGTGCCAGCAGACACGGACAGGAGGCCTACGAGCAGTACTTC.

The chain links TRBV25-1 to TRBJ2-1; D is uncertain. Trimming stripped 6 bases from V and 0 bases from J, with 9 bases between. The CDR3 length is 14 residues. Germline-derived CDR1 and CDR2 are MGHDK and SYGVNS. CDR3 sequence (DNA): TGTGCCAGCAGGCCAGGCCTCTCCTACAATGAGCAGTTCTTC. Translation gives CASRPGLSYNEQFF.

Worth noting for this clone: At one boundary the junction diverges from the germline segment, which might be a read error. The rearrangement links TRBV7-9 to TRBJ1-2; D perhaps matches TRBD1 (6 bases). CDR1 and CDR2 from the germline V gene are SEHNR and FQNEAQ (reference sequence). This CDR3 contains 11 residues. Written as DNA, the CDR3 is TGTTCCAGCAGCGACTCAGGGGTATGCACCTTC. Translating it yields CSSSDSGVCTF.

The chain joins TRBV7-3 to TRBJ2-1; TRBD1 matches at 8 bases. Losses at the gene ends were 2 bases for V and 9 bases for J; bases not matched to a gene: 6. The CDR3 has 14 amino acids. In germline, CDR1 is SGHTA, CDR2 FQGTGA. This CDR3 is CASSLRQGIGEQFF. CDR3 nucleotides: TGTGCCAGCAGCTTACGACAGGGGATCGGTGAGCAGTTCTTC. The complete variable domain, with remaining parts taken from reference TRBV7-3 and TRBJ2-1, reads GAGVSQTPSNKVTEKGKYVELRCDPISGHTALYWYRQSLGQGPEFLIYFQGTGAADDSGLPNDRFFAVRPEGSVSTLKIQRTERGDSAVYLCASSLRQGIGEQFFGPGTRLTVL.

This clone was detected once. The chain carries TRBV2 and TRBJ1-2; 9 positions match TRBD1. Trimming took 6 bases from V and 9 from J; bases not matched to a gene: 5. The V gene's germline CDR1 is SNHLY and CDR2 FYNNEI. This CDR3 is built from 12 residues. The CDR3 sequence: CASRGQGRRYTF. CDR3 in DNA: TGTGCCAGCAGAGGACAGGGGCGACGCTACACCTTC. Full variable domain (rest looked up from reference TRBV2 and TRBJ1-2): EPEVTQTPSHQVTQMGQEVILRCVPISNHLYFYWYRQILGQKVEFLVSFYNNEISEKSEIFDDQFSVERPDGSNFTLKIRSTKLEDSAMYFCASRGQGRRYTFGSGTRLTVV.

The chain carries TRBV6-1 and TRBJ2-1, with D possibly matching TRBD2 (6 bases). This CDR3 comprises 12 residues. Trimming took 8 bases from V and 7 from J, leaving 12 bases between them. Germline V gene data show CDR1 as MNHNS and CDR2 as SASEGT. CDR3 in DNA: TGTGCCAGCGGGGCGGGATTGAATGAGCAGTTCTTC. Amino acid sequence: CASGAGLNEQFF.

The J gene is TRBJ2-7, the V gene TRBV5-8, with 12 bases identical to TRBD1. The V gene's germline CDR1 is SGHTS and CDR2 YDEGEE. V gave up 2 bases and J gave up 5 bases; unmatched junction bases: 5. The CDR3 runs to 15 residues. CDR3 sequence: CASSLRDRGLNEQYF. The CDR3 nucleotides read TGTGCCAGCAGCTTAAGGGACAGGGGGCTCAACGAGCAGTACTTC.

The CDR3 region is CASSPGESYNSPLHF. For the CDR3, the DNA is TGCGCCAGCAGCCCAGGGGAGTCCTATAATTCACCCCTCCACTTT. The chain combines TRBV10-2 with TRBJ1-6; possible D gene TRBD1, 6 bases. V lost 6 bases and J lost 1, with 10 bases in between. Per the germline V gene, CDR1 is WSHSY and CDR2 is SAAADI. This CDR3 has 15 amino acids.